This T cell receptor (beta chain) was recovered during a study of blood T cell repertoires in COVID-19. Background on the study: Samples taken during acute and convalescent COVID-19 were collected in the United States, Italy and Spain. The analysed material was cDNA or gDNA that came from T cells, B-cell-depleted T cells, or PBMCs.

In the source study's methods: Amplification of reference gene primers was used by the study to estimate nucleated cell counts. The data were produced by immunoSEQ multiplex PCR, yet TCRdb's version contains in-frame clones alone and is incomplete. V and J calls and clone size follow that table, whereas D and trimming were derived from the DNA. Of under 100,000 clones in the sample, about 76% were seen once. This clone has ten or more counts. The V gene lost 1 base and the J gene lost 2 bases, with 12 bases spanning the gap. CDR1 is LGHNA and CDR2 is YNFKEQ in the germline V gene. The CDR3 totals 15 residues.

The V gene is TRBV4-2, the J gene TRBJ2-7, with a possible D match to TRBD1 (6 bases). The TCR originated in an elderly woman with active or convalescent COVID-19. The sequenced sample consisted of peripheral blood. The CDR3 loop is CASSQGSQGPYEQYF. CDR3 DNA: TGTGCCAGCAGCCAAGGGTCGCAGGGGCCCTACGAGCAGTACTTC.